Here is one T cell receptor beta chain with its context. The sample comes from a study of blood T cell repertoires in COVID-19. Clones were read by immunoSEQ multiplex PCR, and TCRdb kept only the in-frame ones, dropping some. Among over 200,000 clones listed, around 90% were seen once. Specimen: PBMCs or T cells enriched from blood (not recorded which). This receptor was taken from a man between 25 and 39 years old who had been exposed to COVID-19.

CDR3 bases: TGTGCCAGTAGTATTGCTGTCCCGGGGGAGCAGTTCTTC. Encoded protein: CASSIAVPGEQFF. V and J are TRBV19 and TRBJ2-1; possible D gene TRBD2, 5 bases. Trimming pared 3 bases from V and 10 bases from J, leaving 13 bases between. CDR3 size: 13 residues. From germline, CDR1 is LNHDA and CDR2 SQIVND (reference sequence).